These 21 T cell receptor beta chains were sequenced from one sample in a study of PD-1 blockade in classical Hodgkin lymphoma (dated by TCRdb to between 2020 and 2021). Library method: the immunoSEQ multiplex PCR assay. The table comes from immuneACCESS by way of TCRdb, which keeps in-frame sequences with V and J called. Part of the clones is missing from these tables; in studies checked, under half for an unresolved V gene and the rest for unknown reasons. Present in this sample are almost 95,000 clones, under 85% of which were seen just once. The ten largest clones add up to over 15% of the sample. Read against the paper, the sample's time point label means: cycle 4 day 1 (C4D1), after five to seven weeks of nivolumab. Relapse after autologous stem cell transplantation had occurred in all trial patients, and cohorts A, B and C were distinguished by prior brentuximab vedotin exposure. Here the sequenced sample was peripheral blood mononuclear cells (PBMCs), taken before the fourth cycle of nivolumab. The receptors stem from a human donor with classical Hodgkin lymphoma.

The chain joins TRBV19 to TRBJ2-3, with TRBD2 matching 7 bases. The V segment lost 5 bases and the J segment 0 bases; nucleotides outside the gene matches: 5. The length of the CDR3 is 15 residues. Per germline, CDR1 LNHDA and CDR2 SQIVND (reference sequence). CDR3: CASSVRLASTDTQYF. CDR3 coding DNA: TGTGCCAGTAGTGTAAGACTAGCTAGCACAGATACGCAGTATTTT. Full variable domain (remainder filled in from reference TRBV19 and TRBJ2-3): DGGITQSPKYLFRKEGQNVTLSCEQNLNHDAMYWYRQDPGQGLRLIYYSQIVNDFQKGDIAEGYSVSREKKESFPLTVTSAQKNPTAFYLCASSVRLASTDTQYFGPGTRLTVL.

The CDR3 is CASSFEGRRYEQYF. DNA for the CDR3: TGTGCCAGCAGTTTCGAGGGTAGGCGCTACGAGCAGTACTTC. This rearrangement joins TRBV28 to TRBJ2-7; possibly TRBD2 for D (5 bases). The germline V and J ends were trimmed by 3 bases and 3 bases, with 12 bases remaining between them. The CDR3 has 14 amino acids. Per the germline V gene, CDR1 is MDHEN and CDR2 is SYDVKM.

This sequence joins TRBV19 and TRBJ1-1, with D uncertain. The CDR3 extends over 13 amino acids. Germline CDR1 is LNHDA and CDR2 is SQIVND (reference sequence). V was shortened by 7 bases and J by 4 bases, with 13 bases between the two germline ends. CDR3 amino acids: CASTPRSFTEAFF. In DNA form, the CDR3 reads TGTGCCAGTACTCCTAGGAGTTTCACTGAAGCTTTCTTT. The whole variable domain, filled in from reference TRBV19 and TRBJ1-1, reads DGGITQSPKYLFRKEGQNVTLSCEQNLNHDAMYWYRQDPGQGLRLIYYSQIVNDFQKGDIAEGYSVSREKKESFPLTVTSAQKNPTAFYLCASTPRSFTEAFFGQGTRLTVV.

V is TRBV9 and J is TRBJ2-7; D may be TRBD1 (6 bases). Germline V gene lookup returns CDR1 SGDLS and CDR2 YYNGEE. The CDR3 runs 14 residues. The V and J ends lost 3 bases and 0 bases respectively, with 10 bases between them. The CDR3: CASSGGQSSYEQYF. As DNA, the CDR3 is TGTGCCAGCAGCGGCGGACAGAGCTCCTACGAGCAGTACTTC. Looking up the rest from reference TRBV9 and TRBJ2-7 gives the full variable domain: DSGVTQTPKHLITATGQRVTLRCSPRSGDLSVYWYQQSLDQGLQFLIQYYNGEERAKGNILERFSAQQFPDLHSELNLSSLELGDSALYFCASSGGQSSYEQYFGPGTRLTVT.

The chain links TRBV25-1 to TRBJ1-5; a possible D gene is TRBD1 (5 bases). The V gene's germline CDR1 is MGHDK and CDR2 SYGVNS. The CDR3 length is 13 residues. V was shortened by 3 bases and J by 3 bases, with 6 bases between the two germline ends. The CDR3 region has the DNA TGTGCCAGCAGTGACAGGGACAATCAGCCCCAGCATTTT. This sequence encodes CASSDRDNQPQHF. The whole variable domain, remainder taken from reference TRBV25-1 and TRBJ1-5, is EADIYQTPRYLVIGTGKKITLECSQTMGHDKMYWYQQDPGMELHLIHYSYGVNSTEKGDLSSESTVSRIRTEHFPLTLESARPSHTSQYLCASSDRDNQPQHFGDGTRLSIL.

V usage is TRBV5-1 and J usage is TRBJ1-4; D gene unclear. Germline-derived CDR1 and CDR2 are SGHRS and YFSETQ. This CDR3 region has 13 residues. The V and J ends lost 4 bases and 8 bases respectively, with 12 bases between them. CDR3 loop: CASSREEGEKLFF. The CDR3, as DNA: TGCGCCAGCAGCCGGGAAGAGGGAGAAAAACTGTTTTTT.

The chain joins TRBV5-1 to TRBJ2-4; 13 nucleotides line up with TRBD2. CDR3 length: 17 amino acids. In germline, CDR1 is SGHRS, CDR2 YFSETQ. V lost 2 bases and J lost 0; bases outside the gene matches: 2. The CDR3 sequence: CASSFGTSGVAKNIQYF. The CDR3 bases are TGCGCCAGCAGCTTTGGGACTAGCGGGGTAGCCAAAAACATTCAGTACTTC.

The genes are TRBV6-5 and TRBJ1-1, with D maybe TRBD1 (6 bases). Between the trimmed V and J ends, which lost 8 bases and 1 base, there was a span of 11 bases. The CDR3 spans 13 residues. CDR1 is MNHEY, CDR2 SVGAGI, per germline. The CDR3 DNA sequence: TGTGCCAGCGGACAGTTCGGGAACACTGAAGCTTTCTTT. It translates to CASGQFGNTEAFF.

The J gene is TRBJ2-3, the V gene TRBV7-9; TRBD2 aligns across 13 bases. V trimming: 2 bases; J trimming: 1 base; junction bases outside the gene matches: 6. The CDR3 covers 18 residues. Germline V lookup: CDR1 SEHNR, CDR2 FQNEAQ (reference sequence). CDR3 region: CASSLTRTSGSGTDTQYF. CDR3 DNA: TGTGCCAGCAGCTTAACCCGGACTAGCGGGAGCGGCACAGATACGCAGTATTTT.

The rearrangement joins TRBV7-6 to TRBJ2-7; D gene uncertain. Trimming stripped 4 bases from V and 7 bases from J, with 20 bases between. Germline CDR1 SGHVS, CDR2 FNYEAQ. The length of the CDR3 is 15 residues. Written as DNA, the CDR3 is TGTGCCAGCAGCTCATTTATAGGCCTTTTAAGGGAGCAGTACTTC. Its protein is CASSSFIGLLREQYF.

The chain recombines TRBV6-1 with TRBJ2-1; a weak D match, TRBD2 (6 bases). Trimming left V 2 bases short and J 10 bases short, with 27 bases between. CDR3 length equals 18 residues. Germline assignment: CDR1 MNHNS and CDR2 SASEGT. CDR3 DNA sequence: TGTGCCAGCAGTGAATTCCCAACCGGGACTTCCAGGCTTTTAGAGCAGTTCTTC. The encoded protein is CASSEFPTGTSRLLEQFF.

V and J are TRBV7-2 and TRBJ2-1, with TRBD2 identical over 9 bases. Per the germline V gene, CDR1 is SGHTA and CDR2 is FQGNSA. The junction had 12 bases not matched to a gene; V was cut back by 8 bases and J by 7 bases. CDR3 length: 15 residues. The CDR3 DNA sequence: TGTGCCAGCCGGCGGGAGGGAGGGGTAGGAAATGAGCAGTTCTTC. Translation: CASRREGGVGNEQFF. Looking up the rest from reference TRBV7-2 and TRBJ2-1 gives the full variable domain: GAGVSQSPSNKVTEKGKDVELRCDPISGHTALYWYRQSLGQGLEFLIYFQGNSAPDKSGLPSDRFSAERTGGSVSTLTIQRTQQEDSAVYLCASRREGGVGNEQFFGPGTRLTVL.

The V gene is TRBV9, the J gene TRBJ1-1; D is perhaps TRBD1 (5 bases). CDR1 is SGDLS, CDR2 YYNGEE, per germline. Trimming removed 4 bases at V and 4 bases at J, with 17 bases between. The length of the CDR3 is 15 residues. CDR3 region: CASSMTGTAGTEAFF. The CDR3 coding sequence is TGTGCCAGCAGCATGACCGGGACCGCGGGCACTGAAGCTTTCTTT.

The chain employs TRBV6-5 and TRBJ1-2; 9 bases match TRBD1. Germline V CDR1 and CDR2: MNHEY, SVGAGI. The CDR3 contains 16 residues. V lost 2 bases, J lost 2 bases, and 6 bases stayed unmatched. CDR3 in amino acids: CASSYGTGWTNYGYTF. Here the CDR3 DNA reads TGTGCCAGCAGTTACGGGACAGGGTGGACCAACTATGGCTACACCTTC.

This clone showed up just a few times. The V call is TRBV2, the J call TRBJ2-7; D gene ambiguous. Trimming removed 4 bases from V and 4 bases from J, with 11 bases in between. The CDR3 has 13 residues. Per germline, CDR1 SNHLY and CDR2 FYNNEI. CDR3 amino acids: CASSVAHGYEQYF. The CDR3 coding sequence is TGTGCCAGCAGTGTTGCACACGGATACGAGCAGTACTTC.

This clone was observed a single time. The V call is TRBV19, the J call TRBJ2-4; D remains unclear. The V and J ends lost 1 base and 8 bases respectively, with 12 bases between them. In germline, CDR1 is LNHDA, CDR2 SQIVND (reference sequence). The CDR3 is made up of 14 amino acids. The CDR3 loop is CASSIGSFGDIQYF. CDR3 nucleotides: TGTGCCAGTAGTATAGGCTCCTTTGGGGACATTCAGTACTTC.

J is TRBJ1-2 and V is TRBV29-1; D may be TRBD1 (6 bases). This CDR3 comprises 12 residues. Germline values: CDR1 SQVTM, CDR2 ANQGSEA. V dropped 6 bases and J dropped 5 bases, with 13 bases sitting between them. The CDR3 is CSVRPDSYGYTF. The CDR3, as DNA: TGCAGCGTCCGCCCGGACAGTTATGGCTACACCTTC.

V usage is TRBV7-9 and J usage is TRBJ2-5; the match to TRBD1 covers 11 bases. The ends lost 5 bases at V and 2 bases at J; junction bases unmatched: 4. The CDR3 has 15 amino acids. Germline CDR1 is SEHNR and CDR2 is FQNEAQ (reference sequence). The CDR3 loop is CASSVGTGGQETQYF. The CDR3 coding sequence is TGTGCCAGCAGCGTCGGGACAGGGGGACAAGAGACCCAGTACTTC.

The chain carries TRBV28 and TRBJ1-2, with 7 bases aligning to TRBD1. Germline loops: CDR1 MDHEN, CDR2 SYDVKM. The V gene end was trimmed by 7 bases and the J gene end by 2 bases; junction bases not matched to a gene: 10. There are 15 residues in the CDR3. The CDR3 region is CASTEGAGGNYGYTF. CDR3 in DNA: TGTGCCAGCACGGAGGGGGCCGGAGGGAACTATGGCTACACCTTC.

The chain uses TRBV23-1 and TRBJ1-2; no clear D gene. TRBV23-1 is an open reading frame, and its role is uncertain. The CDR3 extends over 12 amino acids. The V and J ends lost 8 bases and 4 bases respectively, with 11 bases between them. CDR3 nucleotides: TGCGCCAGCGCGAGGTCAACCTATGGCTACACCTTC. This translates into CASARSTYGYTF.

The chain has TRBV12-5 and TRBJ1-5; TRBD1 matches 7 bases. Germline CDR1 and CDR2: LGHNT and FRNRAP. V lost 7 bases to trimming and J lost 0 bases; unmatched junction nucleotides: 15. The CDR3 runs to 18 residues. Here the CDR3 DNA reads TGTGCTAGTGCCCTGTCCGGGACAGCTTTTAATAGCAATCAGCCCCAGCATTTT. This codes for CASALSGTAFNSNQPQHF.